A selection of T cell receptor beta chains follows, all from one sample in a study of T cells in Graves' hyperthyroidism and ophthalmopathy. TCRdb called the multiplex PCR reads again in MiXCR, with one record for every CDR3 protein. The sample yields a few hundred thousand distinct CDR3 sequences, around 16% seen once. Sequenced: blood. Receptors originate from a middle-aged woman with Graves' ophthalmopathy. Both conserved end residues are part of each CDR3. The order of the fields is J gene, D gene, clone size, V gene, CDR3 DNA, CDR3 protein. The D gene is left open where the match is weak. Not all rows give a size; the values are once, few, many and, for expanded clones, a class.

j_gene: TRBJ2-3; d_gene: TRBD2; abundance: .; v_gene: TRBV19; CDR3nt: TGTGCCAGTAGTATAGAAGGCGGGGGATGGCGTACGCAGTATTTT; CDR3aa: CASSIEGGGWRTQYF
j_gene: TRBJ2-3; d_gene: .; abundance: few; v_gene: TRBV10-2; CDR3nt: TGCGCCAGCAGGCCCTCTAGACGAGTCTCCCTCACAGATACGCAGTATTTT; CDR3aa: CASRPSRRVSLTDTQYF
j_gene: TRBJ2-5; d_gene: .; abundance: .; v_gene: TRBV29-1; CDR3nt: TGCAGCGTTGCCACGACAGGGACTGAAGAGACCCAGTACTTC; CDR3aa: CSVATTGTEETQYF
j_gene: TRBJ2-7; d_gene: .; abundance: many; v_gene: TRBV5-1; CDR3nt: TGCGCCAGCAGCTCGATAGACATCAAAACCGAGCAGTACTTC; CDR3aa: CASSSIDIKTEQYF
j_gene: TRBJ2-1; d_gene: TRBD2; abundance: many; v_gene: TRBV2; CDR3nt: TGTGCCAGCAGGAAGACTAGCGGGTTACATGAGCAGTTCTTC; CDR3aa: CASRKTSGLHEQFF
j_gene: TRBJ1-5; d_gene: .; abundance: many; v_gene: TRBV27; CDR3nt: TGTGCCAGCAGTTTTACGGGGAATAGCAATCAGCCCCAGCATTTT; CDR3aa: CASSFTGNSNQPQHF
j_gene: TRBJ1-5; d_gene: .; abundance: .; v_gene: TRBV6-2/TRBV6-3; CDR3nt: TGTGCCACAATGGGTTCCATCCAACAATATCAGCCCCAGCATTTT; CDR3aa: CATMGSIQQYQPQHF
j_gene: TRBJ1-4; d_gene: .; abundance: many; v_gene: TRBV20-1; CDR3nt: TGCAGTGCTAGTGAGGGGCGGGGGACTAAGGAAAAACTGTTTTTT; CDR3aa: CSASEGRGTKEKLFF
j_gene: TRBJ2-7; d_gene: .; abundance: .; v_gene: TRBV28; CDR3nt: TGTGCCAGCGGGAACAGGGATGGGAACTACGAGCAGTACTTC; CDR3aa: CASGNRDGNYEQYF
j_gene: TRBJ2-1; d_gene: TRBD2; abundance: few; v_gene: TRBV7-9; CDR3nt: TGTGCCAGCAGCACCAGACTAGCCTTGGGGGATGAGCAGTTCTTC; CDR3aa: CASSTRLALGDEQFF
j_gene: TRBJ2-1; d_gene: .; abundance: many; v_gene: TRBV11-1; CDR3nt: TGTGCCAGCAGCGCACAATATGAGCAGTTCTTC; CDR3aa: CASSAQYEQFF
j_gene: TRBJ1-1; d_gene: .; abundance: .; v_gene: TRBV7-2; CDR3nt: TGTGCCAGCAGCACGGGAGGGGGGATGAACACTGAAGCTTTCTTT; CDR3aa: CASSTGGGMNTEAFF
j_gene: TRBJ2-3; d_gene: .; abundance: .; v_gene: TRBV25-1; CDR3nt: TGTGCCAGCAGTGAATTGTGGGGGGCGGATACGCAGTATTTT; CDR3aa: CASSELWGADTQYF
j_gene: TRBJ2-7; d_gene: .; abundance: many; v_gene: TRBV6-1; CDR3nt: TGTGCCAGCAAGAAGGGGGTTGACTACGAGCAGTACTTC; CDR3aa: CASKKGVDYEQYF
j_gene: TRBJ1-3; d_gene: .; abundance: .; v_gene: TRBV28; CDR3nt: TGTGCCAGCAGCATACCTACCCAGGGGTCCATATATTTT; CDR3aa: CASSIPTQGSIYF
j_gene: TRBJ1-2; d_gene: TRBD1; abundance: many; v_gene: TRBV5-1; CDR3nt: TGCGCCAGCAGGGCTGACAGGGGGCGAGGCTACACCTTC; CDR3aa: CASRADRGRGYTF
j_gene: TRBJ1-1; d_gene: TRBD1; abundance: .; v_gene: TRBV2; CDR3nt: TGTGCCAGCAGCAGGGGGCGTTATACTGAAGCTTTCTTT; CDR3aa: CASSRGRYTEAFF
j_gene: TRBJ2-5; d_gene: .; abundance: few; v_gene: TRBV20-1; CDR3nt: TGCAGTGCTGCGCTGAAACCCCAAGAGACCCAGTACTTC; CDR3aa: CSAALKPQETQYF
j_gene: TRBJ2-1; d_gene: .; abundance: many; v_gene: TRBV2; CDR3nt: TGTGCCAGCAGAAGGAGGGCAGGGATGGGCAATGAGCAGTTCTTC; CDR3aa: CASRRRAGMGNEQFF
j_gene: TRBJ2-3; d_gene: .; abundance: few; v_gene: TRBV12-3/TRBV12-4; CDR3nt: TGTGCCGGCAGTACCTCTGGGGCAGGGGCGAACACAGATACGCAGTATTTT; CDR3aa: CAGSTSGAGANTDTQYF
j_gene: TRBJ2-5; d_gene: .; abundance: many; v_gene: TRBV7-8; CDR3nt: TGTGCCAGCAGCAACGGACTGCAAGAGACCCAGTACTTC; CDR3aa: CASSNGLQETQYF
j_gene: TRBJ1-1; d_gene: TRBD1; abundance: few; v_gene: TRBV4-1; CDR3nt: TGCGCCAGCAGCCAACCAGGGACAGGCCCTGAAGCTTTCTTT; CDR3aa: CASSQPGTGPEAFF
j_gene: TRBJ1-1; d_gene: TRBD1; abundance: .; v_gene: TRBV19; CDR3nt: TGTGCCAGTAGTATAGACGGACAGGGAGGCCCTGAAGCTTTCTTT; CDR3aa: CASSIDGQGGPEAFF
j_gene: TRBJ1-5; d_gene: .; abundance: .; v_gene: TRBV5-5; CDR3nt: TGTGCCAGCAGCTTGGTTCCTACCAATCAGCCCCAGCATTTT; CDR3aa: CASSLVPTNQPQHF
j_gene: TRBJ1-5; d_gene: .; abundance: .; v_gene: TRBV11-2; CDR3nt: TGTGCCAGCAGCTCGGGGACGGATCCAGCGTCCCAGCATTTT; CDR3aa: CASSSGTDPASQHF
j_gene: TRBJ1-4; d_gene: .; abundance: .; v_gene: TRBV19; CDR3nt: TGTGCCAGTAAAATGGCAGGGGTTAATGAAAAACTGTTTTTT; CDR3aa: CASKMAGVNEKLFF
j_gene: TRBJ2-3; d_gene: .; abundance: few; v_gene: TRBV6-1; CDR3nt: TGTGCCAGCAGTGACCAGGGGCGGCCGCCCACAGATACGCAGTATTTT; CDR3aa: CASSDQGRPPTDTQYF
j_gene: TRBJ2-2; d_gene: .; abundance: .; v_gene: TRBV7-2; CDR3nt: TGTGCCAGCAGCTTCTCCCAGATATTTAACACCGGGGAGCTGTTTTTT; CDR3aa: CASSFSQIFNTGELFF
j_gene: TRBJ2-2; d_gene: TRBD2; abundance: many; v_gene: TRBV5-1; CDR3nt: TGCGCCAGCAGTCGACTAGCGGGAACCGGGGAGCTGTTTTTT; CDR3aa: CASSRLAGTGELFF
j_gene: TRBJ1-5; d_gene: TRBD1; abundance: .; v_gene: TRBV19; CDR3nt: TGTGCCAGCCGACTCACGGGACAGGGGGGCAATCAGCCCCAGCATTTT; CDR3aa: CASRLTGQGGNQPQHF
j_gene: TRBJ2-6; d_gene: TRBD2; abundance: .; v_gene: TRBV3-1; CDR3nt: TGTGCCAGCAGCCCCTGGATCAGTGGACTAGCGGGGCCCTCTGGGGCCAACGTCCTGACTTTC; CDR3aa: CASSPWISGLAGPSGANVLTF
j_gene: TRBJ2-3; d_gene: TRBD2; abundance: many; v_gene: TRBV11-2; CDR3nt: TGTGCCAGCAGATCCATAGCGGGAAGGATGGATACGCAGTATTTT; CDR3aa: CASRSIAGRMDTQYF
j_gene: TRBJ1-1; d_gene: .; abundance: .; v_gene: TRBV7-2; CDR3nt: TGTGCCAGCAGCTTCGACCTCCTTGGGAACACTGAAGCTTTCTTT; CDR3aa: CASSFDLLGNTEAFF
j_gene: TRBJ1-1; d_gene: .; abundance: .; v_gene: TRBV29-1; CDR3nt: TGCAGCGTTGGGCACGACGGCTTGAACACTGAAGCTTTCTTT; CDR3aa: CSVGHDGLNTEAFF
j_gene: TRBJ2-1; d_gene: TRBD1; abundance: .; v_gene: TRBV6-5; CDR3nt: TGTGCCAGCAGTTCACAGGGGGCGCGGGCCGTTTCCTACAATGAGCAGTTCTTC; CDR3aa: CASSSQGARAVSYNEQFF
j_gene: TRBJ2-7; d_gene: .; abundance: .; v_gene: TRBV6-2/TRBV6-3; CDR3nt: TGTGCCAGCGGGCGGACAACGTGGGACGAGCAGTACTTC; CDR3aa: CASGRTTWDEQYF
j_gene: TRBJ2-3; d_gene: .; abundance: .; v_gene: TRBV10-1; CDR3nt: TGCGCCAGCAGTGAAAGTACTAGCACAGATACGCAGTATTTT; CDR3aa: CASSESTSTDTQYF
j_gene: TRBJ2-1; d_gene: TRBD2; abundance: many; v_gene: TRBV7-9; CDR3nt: TGTGCCAGCAGCTTAGGTAGCGGGCCCACAACTGAGCAGTTCTTC; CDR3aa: CASSLGSGPTTEQFF
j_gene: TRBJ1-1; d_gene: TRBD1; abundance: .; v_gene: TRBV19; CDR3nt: TGTGCCAGTAGAACATCACAGGGGATGAACACTGAAGCTTTCTTT; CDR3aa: CASRTSQGMNTEAFF
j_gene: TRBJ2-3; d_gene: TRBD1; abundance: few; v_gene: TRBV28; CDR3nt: TGTGCCAGCAGTCCGGGGGAACACAGGGGGCAGGACACAGATACGCAGTATTTT; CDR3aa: CASSPGEHRGQDTDTQYF
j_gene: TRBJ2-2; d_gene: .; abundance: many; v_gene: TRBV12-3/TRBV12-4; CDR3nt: TGTGCCAGCAGTTTACGCGAGGGCACCGGGGAGCTGTTTTTT; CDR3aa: CASSLREGTGELFF
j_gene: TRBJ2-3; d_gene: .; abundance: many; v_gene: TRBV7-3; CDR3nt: TGTGCCAGCAGCTTAGGCTATGGGGGCCAGGCAGATACGCAGTATTTT; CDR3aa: CASSLGYGGQADTQYF
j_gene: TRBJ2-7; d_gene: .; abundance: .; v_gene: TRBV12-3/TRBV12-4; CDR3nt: TGTGCCAGCAGTTTATGGGGGTCCTACGAGCAGTACTTC; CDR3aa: CASSLWGSYEQYF